This T cell receptor beta chain derives from a study of cytomegalovirus exposure and HLA in healthy donors. The study, taken as a whole, reports: 150 or so TCR beta chains were listed as cytomegalovirus-associated. CMV antigen specificity of three CMV-associated chains was confirmed in vitro.

The donors were members of the validation cohort, which comprised roughly 120 subjects and was separate from the first cohort of about 700 subjects. This clone was counted a single time. Its antigen is as yet unknown. The CDR3 loop spans 16 amino acids. Trimming shortened V by 4 bases and J by 6 bases, and 19 bases separated the two germline ends. Germline V CDR1 and CDR2: SNHLY, FYNNEI. Sequencing used immunoSEQ multiplex PCR; TCRdb keeps in-frame clones, though not all of them. The sample comprises roughly 140,000 clones, around 90% of which are singletons, and about 3.5% rests with the top ten. The TCR originated in a woman aged 18 to 35 in good health and CMV-seropositive. The chain links TRBV2 to TRBJ2-1; D possibly corresponds to TRBD2 (6 bases). Sequenced input: PBMCs. CDR3 bases: TGTGCCAGCAGTGTTTTTTCGGGAGCGGCCATCAATGAGCAGTTCTTC. Its protein is CASSVFSGAAINEQFF.